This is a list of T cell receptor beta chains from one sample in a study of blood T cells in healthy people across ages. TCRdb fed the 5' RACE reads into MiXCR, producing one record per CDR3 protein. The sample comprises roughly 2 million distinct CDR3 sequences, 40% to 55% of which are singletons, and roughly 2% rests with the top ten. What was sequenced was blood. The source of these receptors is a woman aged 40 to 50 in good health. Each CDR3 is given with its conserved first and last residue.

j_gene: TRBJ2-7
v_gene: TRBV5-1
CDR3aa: CASSSTGQNYEQYF

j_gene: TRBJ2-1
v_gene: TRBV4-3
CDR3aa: CASSQGDVVGGYEQFF

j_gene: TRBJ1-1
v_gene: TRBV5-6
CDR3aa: CASSLGGQYHTEAFF

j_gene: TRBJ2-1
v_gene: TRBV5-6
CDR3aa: CASSGYTSGLEQFF

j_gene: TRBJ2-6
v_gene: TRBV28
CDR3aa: CAADSRSGANVLTF

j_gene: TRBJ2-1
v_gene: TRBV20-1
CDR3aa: CSQTKKGGGDDNEQFF

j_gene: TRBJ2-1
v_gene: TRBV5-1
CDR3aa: CASSWDLGTYNEQFF

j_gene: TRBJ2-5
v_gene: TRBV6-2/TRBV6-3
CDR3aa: CASTDPGVWETQYF

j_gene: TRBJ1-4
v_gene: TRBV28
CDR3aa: CASSPARMGAEEKLFF

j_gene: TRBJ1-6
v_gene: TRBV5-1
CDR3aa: CASSDQGISSSPLHF

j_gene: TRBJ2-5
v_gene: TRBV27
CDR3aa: CASSHRTSGGEETQYF

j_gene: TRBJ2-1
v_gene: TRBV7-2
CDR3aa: CASSSPRGGPINEQFF

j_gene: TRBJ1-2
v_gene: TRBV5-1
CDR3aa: CASSLGQYYGYTF

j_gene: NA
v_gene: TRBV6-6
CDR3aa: CASGADKYEQYF

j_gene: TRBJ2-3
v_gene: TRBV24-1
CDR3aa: CATSEYIGTGAQYF

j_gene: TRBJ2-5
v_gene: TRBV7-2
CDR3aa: CASSPGGTRTQETQYF

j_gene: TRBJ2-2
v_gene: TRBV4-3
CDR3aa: CASSQVVLNTGELFF

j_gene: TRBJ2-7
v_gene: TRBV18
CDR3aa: CASSPRGDEQYF

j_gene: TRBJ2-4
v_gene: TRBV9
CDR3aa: CGDQRGQAKNIQYF

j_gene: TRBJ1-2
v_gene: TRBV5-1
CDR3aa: CASSFDILIVGGYTF

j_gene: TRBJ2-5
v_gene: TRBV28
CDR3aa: CASSLDRDRIYQETQYF

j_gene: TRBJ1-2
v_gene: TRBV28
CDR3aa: CGARANYGYTF

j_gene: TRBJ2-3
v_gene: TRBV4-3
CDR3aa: CASSQAGVDTQYF

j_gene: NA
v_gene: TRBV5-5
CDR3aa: CASSHQGEGTQYF

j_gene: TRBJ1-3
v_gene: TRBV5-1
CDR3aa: CASSRGASGNTIYF

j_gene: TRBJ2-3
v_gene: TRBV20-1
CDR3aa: CSAPTGAPDTQYF

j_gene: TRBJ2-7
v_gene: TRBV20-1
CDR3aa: CSAISLVRAYEQYF

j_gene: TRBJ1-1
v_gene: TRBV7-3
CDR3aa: CASSPTGRGGFNTEAFF

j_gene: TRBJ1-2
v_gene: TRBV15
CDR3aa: CVTSNRGGYTF

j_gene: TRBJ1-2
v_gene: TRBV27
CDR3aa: CASSKNRDRYGYTF

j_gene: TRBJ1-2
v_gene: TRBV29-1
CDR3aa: CSVGGAGAYGYTF

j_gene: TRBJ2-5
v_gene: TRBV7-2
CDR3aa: CASSPLGLKETQYF

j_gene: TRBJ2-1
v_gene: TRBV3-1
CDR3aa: CASSQDRGGGGVGFF

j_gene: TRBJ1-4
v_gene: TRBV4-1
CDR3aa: CASSQVFAGTNEKLFF

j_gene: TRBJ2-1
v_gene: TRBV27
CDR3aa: CASSNLAGMLYNEQFF

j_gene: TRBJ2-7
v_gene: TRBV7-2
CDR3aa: CASSSHPGVSYEQYF

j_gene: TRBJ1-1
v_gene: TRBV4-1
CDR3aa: CASSHPGTVDTEAFF

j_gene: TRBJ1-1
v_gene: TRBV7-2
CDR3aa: CASSATRRAEAFF

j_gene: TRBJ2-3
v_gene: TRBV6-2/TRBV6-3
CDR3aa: CASRDRGSLDTQYF

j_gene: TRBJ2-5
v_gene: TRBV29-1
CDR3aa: CSVERRLARETQYF

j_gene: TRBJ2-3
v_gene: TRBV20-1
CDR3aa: CSARHPGQRTDTQYF

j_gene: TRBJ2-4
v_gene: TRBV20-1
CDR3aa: CSANRGGTSGEQYF

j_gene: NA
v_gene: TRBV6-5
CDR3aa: CASSYYGTSGEETQYF

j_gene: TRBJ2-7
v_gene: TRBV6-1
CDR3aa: CASSVAGHRDPYEQYF

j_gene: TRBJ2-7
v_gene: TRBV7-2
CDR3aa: CASSSPRPGTSGGAYNEQYF

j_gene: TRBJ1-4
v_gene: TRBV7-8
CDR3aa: CASSLGGVRSEKLFF

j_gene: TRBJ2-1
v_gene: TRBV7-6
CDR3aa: CASSLVSGGASREQFF

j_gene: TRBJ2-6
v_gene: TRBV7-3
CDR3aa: CASSPNLGGSGANVLTF

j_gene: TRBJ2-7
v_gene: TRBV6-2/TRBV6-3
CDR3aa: CASRGTGDSYEQYF

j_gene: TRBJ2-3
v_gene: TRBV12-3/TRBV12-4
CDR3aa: CASASSSTDTQYF

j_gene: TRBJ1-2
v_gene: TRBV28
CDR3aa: CASSASSSNYGYTF

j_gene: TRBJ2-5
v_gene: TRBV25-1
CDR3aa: CASSDWTGFVETQYF

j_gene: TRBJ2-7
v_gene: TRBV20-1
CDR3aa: CSASTPEQYF

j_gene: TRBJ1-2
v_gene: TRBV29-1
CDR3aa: CSVGGGTYGYTF

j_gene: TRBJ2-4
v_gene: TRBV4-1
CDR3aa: CASSQDRDEKYF

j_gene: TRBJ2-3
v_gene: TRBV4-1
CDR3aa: CASSQDRAGRSDTQYF

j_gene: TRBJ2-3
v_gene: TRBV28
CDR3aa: CASSLAQGLYTDTQYF

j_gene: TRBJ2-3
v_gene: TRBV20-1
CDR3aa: CSAWKGTEDTQYF

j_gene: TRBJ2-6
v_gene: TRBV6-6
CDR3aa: CASSPVGGSSGANVLTF

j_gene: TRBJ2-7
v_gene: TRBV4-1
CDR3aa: CASSLDRVEGYEQYF